A selection of T cell receptor beta chains follows, all from one sample in a study of neurological immune-mediated disorders. Via MiXCR, TCRdb re-called the 5' RACE reads, giving one row per CDR3 protein. The repertoire has 20,000 to 25,000 distinct CDR3 sequences, approximately 15% of them found once; the top ten carry more than 14%. Sequencing was performed on PBMCs. These receptors all come from a female donor with HTLV-1-associated myelopathy (HAM/TSP). Both conserved end residues are part of each CDR3. D genes are given only for firm matches. A clone size is listed for some rows: how often the clone was seen (once, few, many), or a class if it is expanded.

j_call: TRBJ2-3
clone_size: many
d_call: TRBD2
v_call: TRBV12-3/TRBV12-4
cdr3_aa: CASSSIPARGGNTDTQYF
cdr3_nt: TGTGCCAGCAGTTCGATCCCCGCACGCGGGGGGAACACAGATACGCAGTATTTT

j_call: TRBJ1-5
clone_size: many
d_call: NA
v_call: TRBV20-1
cdr3_aa: CSARGDSNQPQHF
cdr3_nt: TGCAGTGCCAGAGGGGATAGCAATCAGCCCCAGCATTTT

j_call: TRBJ2-5
clone_size: NA
d_call: NA
v_call: TRBV29-1
cdr3_aa: CSAQDRQRETQYF
cdr3_nt: TGCAGCGCCCAAGACAGGCAAAGAGAGACCCAGTACTTC

j_call: TRBJ2-3
clone_size: many
d_call: NA
v_call: TRBV29-1
cdr3_aa: CSVEEGRGFSPDTQYF
cdr3_nt: TGCAGCGTTGAAGAGGGCAGGGGATTTAGCCCAGATACGCAGTATTTT

j_call: TRBJ1-3
clone_size: many
d_call: NA
v_call: TRBV18
cdr3_aa: CASSPTGAGNTIYF
cdr3_nt: TGTGCCAGCTCACCAACCGGGGCTGGAAACACCATATATTTT

j_call: TRBJ2-1
clone_size: NA
d_call: NA
v_call: TRBV7-6
cdr3_aa: CASSLGVKGVNEQFF
cdr3_nt: TGTGCCAGCAGCTTAGGGGTGAAGGGAGTCAATGAGCAGTTCTTC

j_call: TRBJ1-2
clone_size: many
d_call: TRBD1
v_call: TRBV25-1
cdr3_aa: CASSRRGYSYGYTF
cdr3_nt: TGTGCCAGCAGTCGCAGGGGGTACTCCTATGGCTACACCTTC

j_call: TRBJ2-7
clone_size: many
d_call: TRBD2
v_call: TRBV6-6
cdr3_aa: CASSGGGEQYF
cdr3_nt: TGTGCCAGCTCCGGGGGGGGCGAGCAGTACTTC

j_call: TRBJ2-2
clone_size: medium-sized
d_call: TRBD1
v_call: TRBV28
cdr3_aa: CATHPPRQGVNTGELFF
cdr3_nt: TGTGCCACCCACCCCCCCCGGCAGGGGGTGAACACCGGGGAGCTGTTTTTT

j_call: TRBJ1-6
clone_size: NA
d_call: NA
v_call: TRBV13
cdr3_aa: CASSFYICSARQGPSSSPLHF
cdr3_nt: NA

j_call: TRBJ1-1
clone_size: many
d_call: NA
v_call: TRBV5-1
cdr3_aa: CASSFSPATGNAEAFF
cdr3_nt: TGCGCCAGCAGCTTTTCTCCAGCTACAGGGAACGCTGAAGCTTTCTTT

j_call: TRBJ1-5
clone_size: many
d_call: NA
v_call: TRBV12-3/TRBV12-4
cdr3_aa: CASSLGEGQPQHF
cdr3_nt: TGTGCCAGCAGTTTGGGGGAGGGACAGCCCCAGCATTTT

j_call: TRBJ2-7
clone_size: many
d_call: TRBD1
v_call: TRBV18
cdr3_aa: CASSPQGGTGYYEQYF
cdr3_nt: TGTGCCAGCTCACCTCAAGGCGGGACAGGATACTACGAGCAGTACTTC